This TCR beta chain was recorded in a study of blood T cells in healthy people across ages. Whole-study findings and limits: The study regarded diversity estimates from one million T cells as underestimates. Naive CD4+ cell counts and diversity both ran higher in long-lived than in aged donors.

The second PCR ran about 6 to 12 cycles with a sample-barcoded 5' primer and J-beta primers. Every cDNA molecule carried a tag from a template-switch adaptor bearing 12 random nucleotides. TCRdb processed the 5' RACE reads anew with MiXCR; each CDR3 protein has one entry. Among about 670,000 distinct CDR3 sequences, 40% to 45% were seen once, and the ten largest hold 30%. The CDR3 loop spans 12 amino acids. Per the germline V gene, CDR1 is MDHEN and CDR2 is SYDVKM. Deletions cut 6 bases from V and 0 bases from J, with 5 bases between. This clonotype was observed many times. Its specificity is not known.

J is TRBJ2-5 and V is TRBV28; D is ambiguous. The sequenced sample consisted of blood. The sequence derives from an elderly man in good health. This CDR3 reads CASSPHQETQYF. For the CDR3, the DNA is TGTGCCAGCAGCCCGCACCAAGAGACCCAGTACTTC.